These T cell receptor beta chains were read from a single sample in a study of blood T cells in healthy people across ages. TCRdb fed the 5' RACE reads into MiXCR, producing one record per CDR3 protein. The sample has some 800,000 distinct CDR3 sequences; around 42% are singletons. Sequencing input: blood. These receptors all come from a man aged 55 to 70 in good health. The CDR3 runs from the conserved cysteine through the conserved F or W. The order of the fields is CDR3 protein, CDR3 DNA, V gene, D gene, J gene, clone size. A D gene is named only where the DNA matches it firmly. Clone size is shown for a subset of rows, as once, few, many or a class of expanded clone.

CDR3: CASSGRLAGPEDTQYF
DNA: TGTGCCAGCAGTGGAAGACTAGCGGGGCCGGAGGATACGCAGTATTTT
V: TRBV2
D: TRBD2
J: TRBJ2-3
size: .

CDR3: CASGITGGAEKSGTQYF
DNA: TGTGCCAGTGGTATTACAGGGGGCGCAGAGAAAAGTGGGACCCAGTACTTC
V: TRBV19
D: TRBD1
J: TRBJ2-5
size: .

CDR3: CASSWDSYTISYEQYF
DNA: TGCGCCAGCAGCTGGGACAGCTACACTATCTCCTACGAGCAGTACTTC
V: TRBV5-1
D: TRBD1
J: TRBJ2-7
size: .

CDR3: CASSGEEGHNEQFF
DNA: TGTGCCAGCAGCGGGGAAGAGGGACACAATGAGCAGTTCTTC
V: TRBV5-4
D: .
J: TRBJ2-1
size: .

CDR3: CASSSRALSGANVLTF
DNA: TGTGCCAGCTCTTCGAGGGCCCTCTCTGGGGCCAACGTCCTGACTTTC
V: TRBV2
D: .
J: TRBJ2-6
size: .

CDR3: CASSYSWTSTHNEQFF
DNA: TGTGCCAGCAGTTACTCATGGACAAGTACCCACAATGAGCAGTTCTTC
V: TRBV6-2/TRBV6-3
D: .
J: TRBJ2-1
size: .

CDR3: CASISSTGGKYEQYF
DNA: TGTGCCAGCATCTCTTCGACAGGGGGAAAGTACGAGCAGTACTTC
V: TRBV21-1
D: .
J: TRBJ2-7
size: few

CDR3: CASTTSRGLLWETQYF
DNA: TGTGCCAGCACGACTAGCAGGGGGCTACTTTGGGAGACCCAGTACTTC
V: TRBV6-1
D: .
J: TRBJ2-5
size: .

CDR3: CSVGRTNYGYTF
DNA: TGCAGCGTTGGACGGACAAACTATGGCTACACCTTC
V: TRBV29-1
D: .
J: TRBJ1-2
size: .

CDR3: CASSLGWAPGANVLTF
DNA: TGTGCCAGCAGCTTAGGCTGGGCCCCTGGGGCCAACGTCCTGACTTTC
V: TRBV11-2
D: .
J: TRBJ2-6
size: few

CDR3: CASSLGLAGGYRTDTQYF
DNA: TGTGCCAGCAGCTTGGGACTAGCGGGGGGTTACCGCACAGATACGCAGTATTTT
V: TRBV7-9
D: TRBD2
J: TRBJ2-3
size: .

CDR3: CSASRTEPYSNQPQHF
DNA: TGCAGTGCAAGCAGGACAGAGCCGTATAGCAATCAGCCCCAGCATTTT
V: TRBV20-1
D: .
J: TRBJ1-5
size: .

CDR3: CASSYGTGHYGYTF
DNA: TGTGCCAGCAGTTACGGGACAGGTCACTATGGCTACACCTTC
V: TRBV6-5
D: TRBD1
J: TRBJ1-2
size: few

CDR3: CASSPGRDNEQFF
DNA: TGTGCCAGCAGCCCCGGGAGGGACAATGAGCAGTTCTTC
V: TRBV7-3
D: TRBD2
J: TRBJ2-1
size: .

CDR3: CSVQTGRFVTEAFF
DNA: TGCAGCGTTCAGACAGGGAGGTTCGTCACTGAAGCTTTCTTT
V: TRBV29-1
D: TRBD1
J: TRBJ1-1
size: .

CDR3: CSVSLEYEQYF
DNA: TGCAGCGTTTCCCTGGAATACGAGCAGTACTTC
V: TRBV29-1
D: .
J: TRBJ2-7
size: once

CDR3: CASSLGAGGLAGTNEQYF
DNA: TGTGCCAGCAGCTTAGGGGCCGGGGGGCTAGCGGGAACTAATGAGCAGTACTTC
V: TRBV11-2
D: TRBD2
J: TRBJ2-7
size: .

CDR3: CASSLGGRGHSTDTQYF
DNA: TGTGCCAGCAGCTTAGGTGGCAGGGGTCATAGCACAGATACGCAGTATTTT
V: TRBV7-9
D: .
J: TRBJ2-3
size: few

CDR3: CASSSTYKDRNEQYF
DNA: TGTGCCAGCAGTTCCACGTATAAGGACAGGAACGAGCAGTACTTC
V: TRBV6-2/TRBV6-3
D: TRBD1
J: TRBJ2-7
size: .

CDR3: CASSFSQGAQGEQFF
DNA: TGTGCCAGCAGCTTCTCACAGGGGGCGCAGGGTGAGCAGTTCTTC
V: TRBV7-2
D: TRBD1
J: TRBJ2-1
size: few

CDR3: CSVEGNKNTEAFF
DNA: TGCAGCGTCGAAGGTAACAAAAACACTGAAGCTTTCTTT
V: TRBV29-1
D: .
J: TRBJ1-1
size: .

CDR3: CASREGAPSHEQYF
DNA: TGTGCCAGCAGGGAAGGGGCCCCTAGCCACGAGCAGTACTTC
V: TRBV12-3/TRBV12-4
D: .
J: TRBJ2-7
size: few

CDR3: CATSRRVPDEQYF
DNA: TGTGCCACCAGCAGAAGGGTTCCCGACGAGCAGTACTTC
V: TRBV15
D: .
J: TRBJ2-7
size: .

CDR3: CASSFGTVSEAFF
DNA: TGTGCCAGCAGCTTTGGGACAGTCAGTGAAGCTTTCTTT
V: TRBV7-9
D: TRBD1
J: TRBJ1-1
size: few

CDR3: CASSLYSKETQYF
DNA: TGTGCCAGCAGCTTGTACAGTAAAGAGACCCAGTACTTC
V: TRBV5-6
D: .
J: TRBJ2-5
size: .

CDR3: CASSLGSGGLNTQYF
DNA: TGTGCCAGCAGCTTAGGTAGCGGGGGGTTGAATACGCAGTATTTT
V: TRBV7-2
D: TRBD2
J: TRBJ2-3
size: .

CDR3: CASSQGPPGTGGYTF
DNA: TGCGCCAGCAGCCAAGGACCCCCAGGGACCGGTGGCTACACCTTC
V: TRBV4-3
D: .
J: TRBJ1-2
size: .

CDR3: CASSLAGGPGEQYF
DNA: TGTGCCAGCTCCCTAGCGGGGGGGCCTGGGGAGCAGTACTTC
V: TRBV12-3/TRBV12-4
D: TRBD2
J: TRBJ2-5
size: .

CDR3: CASQSGANVLTF
DNA: TGTGCCAGCCAGTCTGGGGCCAACGTCCTGACTTTC
V: TRBV25-1
D: .
J: TRBJ2-6
size: few

CDR3: CASSAGAGYREQFF
DNA: TGTGCCAGCAGCGCCGGGGCGGGGTACAGGGAGCAGTTCTTC
V: TRBV9
D: .
J: TRBJ2-1
size: .

CDR3: CATMDSLYGYTF
DNA: TGTGCCACCATGGACAGCTTGTATGGCTACACCTTC
V: TRBV25-1
D: .
J: TRBJ1-2
size: .

CDR3: CASRPSRGRQETQYF
DNA: TGTGCCAGCAGGCCGAGTCGGGGCAGACAAGAGACCCAGTACTTC
V: TRBV12-3/TRBV12-4
D: .
J: TRBJ2-5
size: few

CDR3: CAGSEGGAEARTDTQYF
DNA: TGTGCCGGCAGCGAAGGAGGCGCGGAGGCCCGCACAGATACGCAGTATTTT
V: TRBV7-9
D: .
J: TRBJ2-3
size: .

CDR3: CASSVGIVSGANVLTF
DNA: TGTGCCAGCAGTGTGGGCATAGTCTCTGGGGCCAACGTCCTGACTTTC
V: TRBV2
D: .
J: TRBJ2-6
size: .

CDR3: CASSQDRDSTYEQYF
DNA: TGCGCCAGCAGCCAAGATCGGGACTCCACCTACGAGCAGTACTTC
V: TRBV4-3
D: .
J: TRBJ2-7
size: .

CDR3: CASSPPGRSTDTQYF
DNA: TGTGCCAGCAGTCCTCCGGGACGTAGCACAGATACGCAGTATTTT
V: TRBV6-6
D: .
J: TRBJ2-3
size: few

CDR3: CASSPSVGDYGYTF
DNA: TGTGCCAGCAGCCCCTCGGTAGGGGACTATGGCTACACCTTC
V: TRBV7-2
D: .
J: TRBJ1-2
size: .

CDR3: CASSLTIRDEQFF
DNA: TGTGCCAGCAGCTTAACGATCAGAGACGAGCAGTTCTTC
V: TRBV7-2
D: .
J: TRBJ2-1
size: .

CDR3: CASAPRGSYEQYF
DNA: TGTGCCAGCGCCCCGAGGGGGTCCTACGAGCAGTACTTC
V: TRBV27
D: .
J: TRBJ2-7
size: .

CDR3: CASSEGDSGANVLTF
DNA: TGTGCCAGCAGTGAGGGGGACTCTGGGGCCAACGTCCTGACTTTC
V: TRBV6-4
D: .
J: TRBJ2-6
size: .

CDR3: CASSPGGTYLSYEQYF
DNA: TGTGCCAGCAGCCCGGGGGGGACTTATCTATCCTACGAGCAGTACTTC
V: TRBV12-3/TRBV12-4
D: TRBD2
J: TRBJ2-7
size: .

CDR3: CASSPQGSGDTQYF
DNA: TGTGCCAGTAGTCCACAGGGGAGCGGGGATACGCAGTATTTT
V: TRBV19
D: .
J: TRBJ2-3
size: .